This T cell receptor (beta chain) appears in the sequencing data of a study of blood T cells in healthy people across ages. CDR3 length: 16 amino acids. The V and J ends lost 6 bases and 8 bases, in that order; junction bases with no gene match: 14. Germline V CDR1 and CDR2: SEHNR, FQNEAQ (reference sequence). Concerning this clonotype: Its matching antigen is unknown.

Study-level findings and limits: Using unsorted PBMCs precluded a conclusive naive versus antigen-experienced comparison. Getting older went along with TCR beta diversity per million T cells dropping roughly linearly.

The donors, aged about 6 to 90, were healthy Caucasians from Russia. Collection of 8.5 to 10 milliliters of peripheral blood was performed for each donor. Combining a sample-barcoded 5' primer with a J-beta primer mix, a second PCR ran for roughly 6 to 12 cycles. One entry per CDR3 protein results from TCRdb running MiXCR on the 5' RACE reads. The table has 800,000 to 1,000,000 distinct CDR3 sequences, under 50% seen once; the top ten hold roughly 13%. V is TRBV7-9 and J is TRBJ2-4; TRBD2 aligns across 9 bases. The sequence was collected from a man aged 30-40 years in good health. The sequenced material came from blood. CDR3 loop: CASSLTGGGALDIQYF. The CDR3 DNA is TGTGCCAGCAGTCTGACGGGCGGGGGGGCCTTGGACATTCAGTACTTC.